This T cell receptor (beta chain) was documented in a study of long-term antiretroviral therapy in people with HIV. Overall study results and limits: Clones expanded before ART dominated the repertoire at all time points.

Comment on this clone: Its antigen is undetermined.

Version v3.0 of the immunoSEQ assay ran at survey level. Using immunoSEQ multiplex PCR, the repertoire was profiled, and TCRdb retains in-frame clones only, with some absent. The sample has tens of thousands of clones, around nine tenths seen once. V was pared by 6 bases and J by 8 bases, with 18 bases between. Germline values: CDR1 WSHSY, CDR2 SAAADI. The CDR3 runs 14 residues. The receptor's source is a woman in her 40s with HIV. The sample here was unsorted PBMCs, taken more than 5 years after starting antiretroviral therapy. This sequence joins TRBV10-2 and TRBJ2-3, with D tentatively TRBD2 (6 bases). CDR3 loop: CASRNGGEAGTQYF. The CDR3 nucleotides read TGCGCCAGCAGGAACGGGGGAGAAGCGGGTACGCAGTATTTT.